The clone carrying this T cell receptor beta chain was found a few times. Its antigen remains unknown. The sample is drawn from a study of graft-versus-host responses after intestinal transplantation. Trimming removed 1 base from V and 2 bases from J, with 12 bases in between. This CDR3 spans 16 amino acids. Germline V gives CDR1 MNHNS, CDR2 SASEGT. Sequenced by immunoSEQ multiplex PCR; TCRdb stores in-frame clones only, minus some. The sample yields more than 95,000 clones, 87% seen once. The chain carries TRBV6-1 and TRBJ1-3; possible D gene TRBD1, 6 bases. The sample was unstimulated CD4+ T cells sorted from spleen or lymph node cells, taken before intestinal transplant. The receptor was isolated from a human donor who received an intestinal transplant. The CDR3 sequence: CASSEGQVIAGNTIYF. Written as DNA, the CDR3 is TGTGCCAGCAGTGAAGGACAGGTTATAGCTGGAAACACCATATATTTT.